The 4 T cell receptor beta chains below all came from one sample that was sequenced in a study of early T cells in non-severe SARS-CoV-2 infection. TCRdb processed the 5' RACE reads anew with MiXCR; each CDR3 protein has one entry. Among about 59,000 distinct CDR3 sequences listed, around 14% were seen once. The sequencing used whole blood, collected at baseline. The receptors were gathered from an adult who was a healthcare worker with PCR-confirmed SARS-CoV-2 infection or an uninfected control (not recorded which).

This clonotype was observed a few times. V usage is TRBV9 and J usage is TRBJ1-2; TRBD1 matches 7 bases. Losses at the gene ends were 3 bases for V and 1 base for J; bases not matched to a gene: 9. From germline, CDR1 is SGDLS and CDR2 YYNGEE. The CDR3 totals 16 residues. The CDR3 region has the DNA TGTGCCAGCAGCGGAGACAGGGCCGCCCATAACTATGGCTACACCTTC. Translation gives CASSGDRAAHNYGYTF.

This clonotype has just a few counts. The V call is TRBV7-6, the J call TRBJ1-2, with D unclear. CDR3 length equals 13 residues. Germline V gene sequence: CDR1 SGHVS, CDR2 FNYEAQ. Trimming left V 3 bases short and J 4 bases short, with 9 bases between. This CDR3 is CASSFHSLYGYTF. Here the CDR3 DNA reads TGTGCCAGCAGCTTCCATTCCCTCTATGGCTACACCTTC.

The J gene is TRBJ2-7, the V gene TRBV4-1; D unresolved. V lost 1 base, J lost 0 bases, and 10 bases lay in between. CDR1 and CDR2 (germline): MGHRA, YSYEKL. The CDR3 sequence is 15 residues long. The CDR3 reads CASSQATGLSYEQYF. The CDR3, as DNA: TGCGCCAGCAGCCAAGCCACGGGCCTCTCCTACGAGCAGTACTTC.

In its sample, this clonotype was seen many times. V and J are TRBV24-1 and TRBJ1-5; D may be TRBD1 (6 bases). Germline V CDR1 and CDR2: KGHDR, SFDVKD. Trimming removed 0 bases at V and 5 bases at J, with 16 bases between. The CDR3 runs 17 residues. CDR3 residues: CATSDLIRGRIYQPQHF. The CDR3 nucleotides are TGTGCCACCAGTGATTTGATCCGGGGGCGGATCTATCAGCCCCAGCATTTT.